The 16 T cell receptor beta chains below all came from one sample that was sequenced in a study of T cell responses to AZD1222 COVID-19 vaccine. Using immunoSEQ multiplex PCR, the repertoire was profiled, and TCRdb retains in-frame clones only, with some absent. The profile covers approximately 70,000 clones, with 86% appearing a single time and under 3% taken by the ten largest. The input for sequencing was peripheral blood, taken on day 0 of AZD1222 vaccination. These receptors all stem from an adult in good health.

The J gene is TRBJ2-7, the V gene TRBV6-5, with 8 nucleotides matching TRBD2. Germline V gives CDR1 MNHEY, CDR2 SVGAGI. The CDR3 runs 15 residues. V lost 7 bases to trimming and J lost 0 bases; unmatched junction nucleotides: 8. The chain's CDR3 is CASNLSGASSYEQYF. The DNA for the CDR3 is TGTGCCAGCAACCTTAGCGGGGCTAGCTCCTACGAGCAGTACTTC.

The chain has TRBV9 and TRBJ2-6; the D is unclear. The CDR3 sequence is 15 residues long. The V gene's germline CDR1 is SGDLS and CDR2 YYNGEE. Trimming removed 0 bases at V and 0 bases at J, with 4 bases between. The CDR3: CASSVGASGANVLTF. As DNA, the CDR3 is TGTGCCAGCAGCGTAGGAGCCTCTGGGGCCAACGTCCTGACTTTC. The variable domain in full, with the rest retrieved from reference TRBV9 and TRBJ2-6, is DSGVTQTPKHLITATGQRVTLRCSPRSGDLSVYWYQQSLDQGLQFLIQYYNGEERAKGNILERFSAQQFPDLHSELNLSSLELGDSALYFCASSVGASGANVLTFGAGSRLTVL.

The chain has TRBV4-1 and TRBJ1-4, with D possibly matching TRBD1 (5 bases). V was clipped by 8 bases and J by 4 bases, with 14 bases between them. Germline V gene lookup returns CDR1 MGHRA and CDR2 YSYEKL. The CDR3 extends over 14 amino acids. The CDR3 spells CASGVGGFNEKLFF. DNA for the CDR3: TGCGCCAGCGGGGTCGGGGGGTTTAATGAAAAACTGTTTTTT.

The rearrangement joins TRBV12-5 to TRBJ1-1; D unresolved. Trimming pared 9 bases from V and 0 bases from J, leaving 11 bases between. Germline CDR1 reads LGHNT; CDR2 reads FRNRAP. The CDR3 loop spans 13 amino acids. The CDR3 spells CASLDGMNTEAFF. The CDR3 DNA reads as TGTGCTAGCCTCGACGGGATGAACACTGAAGCTTTCTTT.

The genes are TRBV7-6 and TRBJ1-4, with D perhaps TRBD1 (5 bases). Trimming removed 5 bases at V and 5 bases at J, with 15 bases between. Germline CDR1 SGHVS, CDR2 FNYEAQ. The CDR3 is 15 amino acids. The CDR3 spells CASSIRAARNEKLFF. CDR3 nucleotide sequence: TGTGCCAGCAGCATCAGGGCCGCCCGGAATGAAAAACTGTTTTTT.

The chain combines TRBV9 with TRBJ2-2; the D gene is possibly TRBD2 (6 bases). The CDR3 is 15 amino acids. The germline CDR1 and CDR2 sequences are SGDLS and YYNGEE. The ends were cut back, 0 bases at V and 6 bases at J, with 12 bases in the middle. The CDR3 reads CASSVAIGEAGELFF. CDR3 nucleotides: TGTGCCAGCAGCGTAGCAATCGGGGAGGCCGGGGAGCTGTTTTTT.

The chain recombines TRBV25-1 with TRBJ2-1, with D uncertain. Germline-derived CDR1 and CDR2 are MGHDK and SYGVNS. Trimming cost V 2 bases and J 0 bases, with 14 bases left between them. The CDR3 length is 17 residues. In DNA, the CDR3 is TGTGCCAGCAGTGAAGATCCTAGTCGGAGCTCCTACAATGAGCAGTTCTTC. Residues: CASSEDPSRSSYNEQFF.

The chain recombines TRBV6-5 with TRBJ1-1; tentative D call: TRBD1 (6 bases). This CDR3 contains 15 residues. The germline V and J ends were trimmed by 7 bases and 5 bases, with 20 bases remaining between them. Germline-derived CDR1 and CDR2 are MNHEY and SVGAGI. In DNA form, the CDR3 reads TGTGCCAGCACCCCTCGCCCGGGGGCTGGGACTGAAGCTTTCTTT. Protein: CASTPRPGAGTEAFF.

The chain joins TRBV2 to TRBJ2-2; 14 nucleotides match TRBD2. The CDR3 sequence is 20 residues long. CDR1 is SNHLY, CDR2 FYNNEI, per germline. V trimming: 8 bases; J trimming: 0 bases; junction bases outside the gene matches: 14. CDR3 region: CASLGTSGRETEANTGELFF. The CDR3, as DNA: TGTGCCAGCCTCGGGACTAGCGGGAGAGAAACCGAGGCGAACACCGGGGAGCTGTTTTTT.

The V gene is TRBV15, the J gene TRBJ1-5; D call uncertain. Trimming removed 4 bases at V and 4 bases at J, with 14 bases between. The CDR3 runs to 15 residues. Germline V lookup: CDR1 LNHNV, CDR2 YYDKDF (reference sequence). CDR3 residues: CATSKEVAVNQPQHF. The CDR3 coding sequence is TGTGCCACCAGCAAAGAAGTGGCGGTTAATCAGCCCCAGCATTTT.

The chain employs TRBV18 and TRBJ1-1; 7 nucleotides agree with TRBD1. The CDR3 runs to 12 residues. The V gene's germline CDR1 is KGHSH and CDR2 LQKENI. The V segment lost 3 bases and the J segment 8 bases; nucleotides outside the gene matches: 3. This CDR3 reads CASSPRGREAFF. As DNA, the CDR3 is TGTGCCAGCTCACCCAGGGGGAGGGAAGCTTTCTTT.

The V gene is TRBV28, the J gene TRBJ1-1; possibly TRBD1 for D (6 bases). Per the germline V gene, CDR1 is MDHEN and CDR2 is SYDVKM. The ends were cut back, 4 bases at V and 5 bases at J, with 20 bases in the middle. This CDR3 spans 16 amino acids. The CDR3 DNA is TGTGCCAGCAGTTCTAGGTTGGGGACACAAGGGACTGAAGCTTTCTTT. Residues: CASSSRLGTQGTEAFF.

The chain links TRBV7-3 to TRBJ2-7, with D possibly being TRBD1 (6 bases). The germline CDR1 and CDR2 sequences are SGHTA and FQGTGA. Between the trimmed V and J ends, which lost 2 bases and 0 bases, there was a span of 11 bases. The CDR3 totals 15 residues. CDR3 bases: TGTGCCAGCAGCTTATTCCAGGGGCCCTCCTACGAGCAGTACTTC. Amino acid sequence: CASSLFQGPSYEQYF.

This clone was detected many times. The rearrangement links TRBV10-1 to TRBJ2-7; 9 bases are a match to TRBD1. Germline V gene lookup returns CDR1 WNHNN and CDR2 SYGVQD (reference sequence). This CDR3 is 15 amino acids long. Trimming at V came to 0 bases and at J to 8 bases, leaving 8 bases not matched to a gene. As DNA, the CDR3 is TGCGCCAGCAGTGAGTCCGGGACAGGGTACGTTAAGCAGTACTTC. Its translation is CASSESGTGYVKQYF.

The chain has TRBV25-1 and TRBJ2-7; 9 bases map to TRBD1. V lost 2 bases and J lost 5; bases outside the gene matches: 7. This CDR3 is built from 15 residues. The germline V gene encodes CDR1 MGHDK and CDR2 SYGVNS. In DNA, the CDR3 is TGTGCCAGCAGTGAAGTAAGGACAGGGGCCCACGAGCAGTACTTC. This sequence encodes CASSEVRTGAHEQYF.

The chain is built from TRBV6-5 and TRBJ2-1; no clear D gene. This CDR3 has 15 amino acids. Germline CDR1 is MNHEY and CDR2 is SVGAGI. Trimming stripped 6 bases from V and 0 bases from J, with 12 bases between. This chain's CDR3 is CASSRGRGSYNEQFF. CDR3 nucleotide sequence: TGTGCCAGCAGCCGTGGGCGAGGCTCCTACAATGAGCAGTTCTTC.